A single sample gave rise to the 19 T cell receptor beta chains below, sequenced in a study of blood T cells in healthy people across ages. Primed by a sample-barcoded 5' primer and a J-beta primer mix, a second PCR proceeded for 7 to 11 cycles. TCRdb itself ran the 5' RACE reads through MiXCR, one entry per CDR3 protein. This table holds some 900,000 distinct CDR3 sequences, more than 25% found once. Sequenced material: blood. The receptors derive from a woman older than 75 in good health.

This clonotype was seen many times. This chain joins TRBV2 and TRBJ2-5; TRBD2 agrees at 8 bases. The CDR3 spans 13 residues. V gave up 6 bases and J gave up 4 bases; unmatched junction bases: 4. The V gene's germline CDR1 is SNHLY and CDR2 FYNNEI. The CDR3 spells CASRSGLGETQYF. As DNA, the CDR3 is TGTGCCAGCAGGTCGGGACTAGGAGAGACCCAGTACTTC.

With regard to this clonotype: This could be a read error, since a much larger clone is one nucleotide away. V and J are TRBV28 and TRBJ2-5; the match to TRBD1 covers 7 bases. Germline loops: CDR1 MDHEN, CDR2 SYDVKM. The CDR3 is 15 amino acids. The CDR3 region is CAGSPPGTAQETQYF. CDR3 bases: TGTGCCGGCAGTCCCCCCGGGACAGCTCAAGAGACCCAGTACTTC.

This clonotype has at least ten counts. The genes are TRBV7-2 and TRBJ2-3; D is perhaps TRBD1 (6 bases). The germline CDR1 and CDR2 sequences are SGHTA and FQGNSA. Trimming took 5 bases from V and 3 from J, leaving 15 bases between them. The CDR3 sequence is 15 residues long. CDR3 sequence (DNA): TGTGCCAGCAGCCCACAGGGTGGCGGGACAGATACGCAGTATTTT. Its protein is CASSPQGGGTDTQYF.

This chain connects TRBV4-2 to TRBJ2-5, with D perhaps TRBD2 (6 bases). Germline V gene lookup returns CDR1 LGHNA and CDR2 YNFKEQ. This CDR3 comprises 15 residues. V lost 4 bases and J lost 11, with 23 bases in between. CDR3 sequence (DNA): TGTGCCAGCAGCCCGACTAGGGATGCCTACAATGAGCAGTACTTC. This sequence encodes CASSPTRDAYNEQYF.

The chain carries TRBV15 and TRBJ2-6; no firm D call. The V gene's germline CDR1 is LNHNV and CDR2 YYDKDF (reference sequence). V was cut by 0 bases and J by 3 bases, with 6 bases left in between. This CDR3 contains 15 residues. For the CDR3, the DNA is TGTGCCACCAGCAGAGATGTTGGTGGGGCCAACGTCCTGACTTTC. Encoded protein: CATSRDVGGANVLTF.

This clonotype has ten or more counts. The chain has TRBV3-1 and TRBJ2-3, with no clear D. CDR1 is LGHDT, CDR2 YNNKEL, per germline (reference sequence). The CDR3 is 14 residues long. V gave up 1 base and J gave up 0 bases, with 5 bases separating them. CDR3 sequence: CASSQARSTDTQYF. The CDR3 nucleotides read TGTGCCAGCAGCCAAGCTCGGAGCACAGATACGCAGTATTTT.

The chain has TRBV12-3 or TRBV12-4 and TRBJ2-5; the match to TRBD1 covers 8 bases. V shed 1 base and J 7 bases; nucleotides not matched to a gene: 8. This CDR3 is 15 amino acids long. CDR3 in amino acids: CASSLGIVDRATQYF. For the CDR3, the DNA is TGTGCCAGCAGTTTAGGAATTGTGGACAGGGCGACCCAGTACTTC.

This chain uses TRBV6-2 or TRBV6-3 with TRBJ1-5; D is perhaps TRBD1 (6 bases). Deletions cut 2 bases from V and 4 bases from J, with 15 bases between. This CDR3 spans 16 amino acids. Looked up from germline, CDR1 is MNHEY and CDR2 is SVGEGT. As DNA, the CDR3 is TGTGCCAGCAGTTACGGCGGAGGACAGCCGAATCAGCCCCAGCATTTT. It yields the protein CASSYGGGQPNQPQHF.

J is TRBJ1-4 and V is TRBV4-2; maybe TRBD1 (5 bases). Trimming stripped 0 bases from V and 3 bases from J, with 11 bases between. Per the germline V gene, CDR1 is LGHNA and CDR2 is YNFKEQ. The CDR3 runs to 16 residues. This CDR3 reads CASSQEWGRSNEKLFF. The CDR3 region has the DNA TGTGCCAGCAGCCAAGAATGGGGCAGGTCTAATGAAAAACTGTTTTTT.

This clonotype was observed a few times. The CDR3 region has the DNA TGTGCCAGGGGAGGCGGGGGGGGGCGAGAGACCCAGTACTTC. Translated: CARGGGGGRETQYF. This chain connects TRBV27 to TRBJ2-5; 9 bases match TRBD2. Germline trimming cut 9 bases from V and 4 bases from J; bases unmatched to any gene: 9. Germline V CDR1 and CDR2: MNHEY, SMNVEV (reference sequence). The CDR3 totals 14 residues.

This clonotype was found a few times. This chain links TRBV7-6 with TRBJ2-7; perhaps D is TRBD1 or TRBD2 (5 bases each). The CDR3 extends over 16 amino acids. From germline, CDR1 is SGHVS and CDR2 FNYEAQ. Trimming took off 5 bases at V and 0 bases at J, with 17 bases between the two ends. The CDR3 DNA sequence: TGTGCCAGCAGCCCGAATGAGGGGTCTAGCTCCTACGAGCAGTACTTC. Translated: CASSPNEGSSSYEQYF. The full variable domain, completed using reference TRBV7-6 and TRBJ2-7, is GAGVSQSPRYKVTKRGQDVALRCDPISGHVSLYWYRQALGQGPEFLTYFNYEAQQDKSGLPNDRFSAERPEGSISTLTIQRTEQRDSAMYRCASSPNEGSSSYEQYFGPGTRLTVT.

There are many counts of this clonotype. The chain has TRBV20-1 and TRBJ2-1; tentatively, D is TRBD2 (6 bases). The CDR3 extends over 13 amino acids. In germline, CDR1 is DFQATT, CDR2 SNEGSKA (reference sequence). V was pared by 3 bases and J by 6 bases, with 12 bases between. CDR3 sequence: CSARPTTSNEQFF. In DNA form, the CDR3 reads TGCAGTGCTAGGCCCACGACTAGCAATGAGCAGTTCTTC.

There are many counts of this clonotype. The chain joins TRBV27 to TRBJ2-1, with 16 bases matching TRBD2. The CDR3 runs to 16 residues. With 8 bases clipped from V and 8 bases from J, the junction kept 9 bases outside the gene matches. CDR1 is MNHEY and CDR2 is SMNVEV in the germline V gene (reference sequence). Here the CDR3 reads CASRPGTSGGAYEQFF. Written as DNA, the CDR3 is TGTGCCAGCCGTCCCGGGACTAGCGGGGGGGCGTATGAGCAGTTCTTC.

Remarks on this clonotype: Mismatch with germline at one junction end may stem from a read error. The chain couples TRBV7-9 to TRBJ1-2; no reliable D call. Germline CDR1 and CDR2: SEHNR and FQNEAQ (reference sequence). The CDR3 spans 14 residues. In nucleotides, the CDR3 is TGTACCAGCAGCTTAAATACAAGGAACGATGGCTACACCTTC. This translates into CTSSLNTRNDGYTF.

The J gene is TRBJ1-5, the V gene TRBV6-6; 9 positions match TRBD1. The CDR3 sequence is 15 residues long. CDR1 is MNHNY and CDR2 is SVGAGI in the germline V gene (reference sequence). V lost 6 bases to trimming and J lost 1 base; unmatched junction nucleotides: 4. The CDR3 loop is CASRDRGQSNQPQHF. In DNA form, the CDR3 reads TGTGCCAGCAGGGACAGGGGACAGAGCAATCAGCCCCAGCATTTT.

This clonotype has just a few counts. A read error may explain this, as a much larger clone is one base away. The V call is TRBV12-3 or TRBV12-4, the J call TRBJ2-5; 11 bases match TRBD2. The CDR3 has 12 residues. This CDR3 reads CASSTSSSGGHF. Written as DNA, the CDR3 is TGTGCCAGCAGCACCAGCTCTAGCGGGGGGCACTTC.

V gene TRBV7-8 combines with J gene TRBJ2-5, with D perhaps TRBD1 or TRBD2 (6 bases each). Germline-derived CDR1 and CDR2 are SGHVS and FQNEAQ. Trimming removed 5 bases at V and 5 bases at J, with 18 bases between. CDR3 length equals 15 residues. The CDR3 loop reads CASSPKLGGRETQYF. In DNA form, the CDR3 reads TGTGCCAGCAGCCCCAAGTTGGGGGGCCGGGAGACCCAGTACTTC.

Regarding this clonotype: A much larger clone sits a single nucleotide away, making a read error possible. This sequence joins TRBV6-4 and TRBJ2-1, with D unresolved. In germline, CDR1 is MRHNA, CDR2 SNTAGT. CDR3 length equals 15 residues. The CDR3 reads CASSDSGSSYNEHFF. CDR3 in DNA: TGTGCCAGCAGTGACTCTGGTAGCTCCTACAATGAGCATTTCTTC.

This clonotype has a count of ten or more. The chain links TRBV5-1 to TRBJ2-1, with 7 bases that match TRBD2. The CDR3 consists of 16 residues. From germline, CDR1 is SGHRS and CDR2 YFSETQ. V dropped 5 bases and J dropped 1; count of bases not matched to a gene: 9. CDR3 loop: CASRSPSGKSYNEQFF. DNA of the CDR3: TGCGCCAGCAGATCACCCAGCGGGAAGTCCTACAATGAGCAGTTCTTC. Complete variable domain (other parts from reference TRBV5-1 and TRBJ2-1): KAGVTQTPRYLIKTRGQQVTLSCSPISGHRSVSWYQQTPGQGLQFLFEYFSETQRNKGNFPGRFSGRQFSNSRSEMNVSTLELGDSALYLCASRSPSGKSYNEQFFGPGTRLTVL.